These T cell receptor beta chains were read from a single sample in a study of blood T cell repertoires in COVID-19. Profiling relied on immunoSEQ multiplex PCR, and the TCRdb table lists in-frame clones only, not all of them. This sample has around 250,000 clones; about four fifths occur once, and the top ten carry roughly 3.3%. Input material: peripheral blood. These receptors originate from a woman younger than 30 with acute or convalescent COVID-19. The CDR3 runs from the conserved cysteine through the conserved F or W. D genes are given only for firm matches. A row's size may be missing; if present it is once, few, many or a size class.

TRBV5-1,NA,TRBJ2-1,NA,CASSWQGISYNEQFF,TGCGCCAGCAGCTGGCAGGGCATCTCCTACAATGAGCAGTTCTTC
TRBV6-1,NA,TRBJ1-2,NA,CASSEVYRPTTDGYTF,TGTGCCAGCAGTGAAGTCTACAGACCTACAACTGATGGCTACACCTTC
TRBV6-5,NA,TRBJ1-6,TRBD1,CASRKGQVYNSPLHF,TGTGCCAGCAGGAAGGGACAGGTCTATAATTCACCCCTCCACTTT
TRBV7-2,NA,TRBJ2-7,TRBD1,CASSVKGQYYEQYF,TGTGCCAGCAGCGTCAAGGGACAGTACTACGAGCAGTACTTC
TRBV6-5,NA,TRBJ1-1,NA,CASNTYLNTEAFF,TGTGCCAGCAATACCTATTTGAACACTGAAGCTTTCTTT
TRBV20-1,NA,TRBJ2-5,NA,CSASPTGETQYF,TGCAGTGCTAGTCCGACGGGGGAGACCCAGTACTTC
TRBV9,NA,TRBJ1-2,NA,CASSLSFGQSYGYTF,TGTGCCAGCAGCCTAAGTTTTGGACAGTCCTATGGCTACACCTTC
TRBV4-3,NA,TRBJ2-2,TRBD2,CASSQGGGGPTPNTGELFF,TGCGCCAGCAGCCAAGGGGGGGGAGGGCCAACTCCGAACACCGGGGAGCTGTTTTTT
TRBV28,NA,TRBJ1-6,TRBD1,CASSLGDRLYSPLHF,TGTGCCAGCAGTTTAGGGGACAGGCTGTATTCACCCCTCCACTTT
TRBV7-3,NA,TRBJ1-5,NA,CASSPVLGDGEPQHF,TGTGCCAGCAGCCCCGTATTAGGGGATGGGGAGCCCCAGCATTTT
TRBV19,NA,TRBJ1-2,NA,CASRVGERTNYGYTF,TGTGCCAGTAGGGTGGGAGAGAGAACTAACTATGGCTACACCTTC
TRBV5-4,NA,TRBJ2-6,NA,CASSSGGAFQSGANVLTF,TGTGCCAGCAGCTCCGGTGGGGCCTTCCAATCTGGGGCCAACGTCCTGACTTTC
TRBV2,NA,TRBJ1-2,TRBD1,CASRVEGGRYGYTF,TGTGCCAGCAGGGTGGAAGGGGGCCGTTATGGCTACACCTTC
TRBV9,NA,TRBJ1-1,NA,CASSPRTDMGGFAFF,TGTGCCAGCAGCCCCCGAACGGACATGGGAGGGTTCGCTTTCTTT
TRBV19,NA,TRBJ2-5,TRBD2,CASGTSGHPETQYF,TGTGCCAGTGGGACTAGCGGGCACCCAGAGACCCAGTACTTC
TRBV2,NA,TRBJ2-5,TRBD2,CASEEGVAGSQETQYF,TGTGCCAGCGAGGAAGGGGTAGCGGGGTCCCAAGAGACCCAGTACTTC
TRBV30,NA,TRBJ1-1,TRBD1,CAGDRVYGVTEAFF,TGTGCCGGGGACAGGGTTTATGGGGTCACTGAAGCTTTCTTT
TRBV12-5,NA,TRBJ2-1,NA,CASGITFRDEQFF,TGTGCTAGTGGCATTACCTTTCGGGATGAGCAGTTCTTC
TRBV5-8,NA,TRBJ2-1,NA,CASSLWAGSGTYNEQFF,TGTGCCAGCAGCTTATGGGCCGGGTCTGGGACTTACAATGAGCAGTTCTTC
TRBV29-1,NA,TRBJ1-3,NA,CSVQGSGNTIYF,TGCAGCGTCCAGGGTTCTGGAAACACCATATATTTT
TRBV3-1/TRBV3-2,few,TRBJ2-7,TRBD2,CASSQISMGAGVHEQYF,TGTGCCAGCAGCCAAATTTCGATGGGAGCGGGAGTCCACGAGCAGTACTTC
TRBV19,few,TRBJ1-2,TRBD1,CASISTGGAYGYTF,TGTGCCAGTATCTCGACAGGGGGGGCTTATGGCTACACCTTC
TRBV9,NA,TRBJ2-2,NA,CASSVGNPGPWTNTGELFF,TGTGCCAGCAGCGTAGGTAACCCAGGGCCTTGGACGAACACCGGGGAGCTGTTTTTT
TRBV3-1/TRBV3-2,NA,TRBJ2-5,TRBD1,CASSQGQGAFETQYF,TGTGCCAGCAGCCAAGGGCAGGGGGCCTTTGAGACCCAGTACTTC
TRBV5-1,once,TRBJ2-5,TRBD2,CASSLVDWEGGFADKETQYF,TGCGCCAGCAGCTTGGTGGATTGGGAGGGCGGGTTCGCGGACAAAGAGACCCAGTACTTC
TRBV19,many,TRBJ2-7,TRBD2,CASRDGASGSYEQYF,TGTGCCAGTAGAGACGGGGCTAGCGGGAGCTACGAGCAGTACTTC
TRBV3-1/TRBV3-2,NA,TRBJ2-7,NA,CASSQSLYEQYF,TGTGCCAGCAGCCAATCATTGTACGAGCAGTACTTC
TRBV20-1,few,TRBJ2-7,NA,CSASGGVVSEQYF,TGCAGTGCTAGTGGGGGCGTGGTGAGTGAGCAGTACTTC
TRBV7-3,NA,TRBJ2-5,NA,CASSLQGKETQYF,TGTGCCAGCAGCTTACAGGGGAAAGAGACCCAGTACTTC
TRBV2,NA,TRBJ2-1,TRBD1,CASAWQGAWDEQFF,TGTGCCAGCGCGTGGCAGGGGGCTTGGGATGAGCAGTTCTTC
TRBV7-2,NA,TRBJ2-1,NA,CASSPPDRGEQFF,TGTGCCAGCAGCCCACCGGACAGAGGTGAGCAGTTCTTC
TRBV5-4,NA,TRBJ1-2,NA,CASSLDGGLSYGYTF,TGTGCCAGCAGCTTGGATGGAGGACTCTCCTATGGCTACACCTTC
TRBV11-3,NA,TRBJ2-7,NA,CASSDSGPYEQYF,TGTGCCAGCAGCGATAGCGGCCCGTACGAGCAGTACTTC
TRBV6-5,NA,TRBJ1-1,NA,CASSLHGSTEAFF,TGTGCCAGCAGTCTGCACGGGTCCACTGAAGCTTTCTTT
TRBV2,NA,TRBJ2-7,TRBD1,CASGQGVYEQYF,TGTGCCAGCGGACAGGGGGTCTACGAGCAGTACTTC
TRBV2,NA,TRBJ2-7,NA,CASSEAGVGYEQYF,TGTGCCAGCAGTGAAGCGGGAGTCGGGTACGAGCAGTACTTC
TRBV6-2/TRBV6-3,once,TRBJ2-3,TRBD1,CASSPPIGQGTDTQYF,TGTGCCAGCAGTCCCCCGATCGGACAGGGAACAGATACGCAGTATTTT
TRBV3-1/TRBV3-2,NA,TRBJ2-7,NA,CASSQVSSVYEQYF,TGTGCCAGCAGCCAAGTAAGCAGCGTCTACGAGCAGTACTTC
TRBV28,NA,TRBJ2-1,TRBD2,CASSYGLAVYNEQFF,TGTGCCAGCAGTTATGGGCTAGCGGTATACAATGAGCAGTTCTTC
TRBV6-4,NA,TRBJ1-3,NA,CASTHRVGNTIYF,TGTGCCAGCACTCACAGGGTCGGAAACACCATATATTTT
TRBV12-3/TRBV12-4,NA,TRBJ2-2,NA,CASSPPSGELFF,TGTGCCAGCAGTCCCCCTTCCGGGGAGCTGTTTTTT
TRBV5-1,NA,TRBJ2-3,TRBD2,CASSWASGRDTQYF,TGCGCCAGCAGCTGGGCTAGCGGGAGAGATACGCAGTATTTT
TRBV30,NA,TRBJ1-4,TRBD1,CAWDRGNEKLFF,TGTGCCTGGGACAGGGGTAATGAAAAACTGTTTTTT
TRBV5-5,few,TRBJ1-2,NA,CASSLGAPIGGYGYTF,TGTGCCAGCAGCTTGGGAGCCCCTATCGGAGGTTACGGCTACACCTTC
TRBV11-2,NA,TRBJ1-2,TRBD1,CASSRYTPDREGYGYTF,TGTGCCAGCAGCCGATACACACCGGACAGGGAGGGCTATGGCTACACCTTC
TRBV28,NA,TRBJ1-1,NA,CASSPLLGLAFF,TGTGCCAGCAGTCCCCTCCTTGGACTAGCTTTCTTT
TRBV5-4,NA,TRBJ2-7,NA,CASSSRESSYEQYF,TGTGCCAGCAGCTCACGGGAAAGCTCCTACGAGCAGTACTTC
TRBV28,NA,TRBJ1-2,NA,CASRAGIPYGYTF,TGTGCCAGCAGAGCGGGGATTCCCTATGGCTACACCTTC